This T cell receptor (beta chain) was captured by sequencing in a study of beta chain features in type 1 diabetes. Study-level points and caveats: Shorter TCRB CDR3s, moderately but significantly so, marked every one of the four CD4+ subsets in Type 1 diabetes patients.

Since all of the isolated RNA was reverse transcribed, expressed TCRB transcripts were what got sequenced. Libraries were prepared by immunoSEQ multiplex PCR; TCRdb keeps only in-frame clonotypes and omits some of them. This sample has roughly 300,000 clones, with roughly an eighth found just once. The CDR3 contains 11 residues. Germline V lookup: CDR1 SGHAT, CDR2 FQNNGV. V shed 6 bases and J shed 4 bases, with 4 bases lying between them. This clone was found a few times. Its antigen is not known. V usage is TRBV11-2 and J usage is TRBJ2-1; no firm D call. This clonotype was sampled from a man under 40 with type 1 diabetes. The specimen was naive CD4+ T cells from blood. The CDR3 loop is CASSTYNEQFF. DNA of the CDR3: TGTGCCAGCAGTACTTACAATGAGCAGTTCTTC.